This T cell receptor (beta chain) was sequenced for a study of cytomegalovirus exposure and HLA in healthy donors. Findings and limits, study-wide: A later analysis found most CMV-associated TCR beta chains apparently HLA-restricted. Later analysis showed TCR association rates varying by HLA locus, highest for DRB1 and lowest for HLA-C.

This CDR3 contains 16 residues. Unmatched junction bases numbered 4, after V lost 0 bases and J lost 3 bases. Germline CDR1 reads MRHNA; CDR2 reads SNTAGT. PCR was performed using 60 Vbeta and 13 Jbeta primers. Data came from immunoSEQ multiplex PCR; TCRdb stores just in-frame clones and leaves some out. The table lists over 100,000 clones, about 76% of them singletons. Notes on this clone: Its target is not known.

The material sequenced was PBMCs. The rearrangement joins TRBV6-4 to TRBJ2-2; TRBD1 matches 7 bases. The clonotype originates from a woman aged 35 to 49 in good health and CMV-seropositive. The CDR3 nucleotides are TGTGCCAGCAGTGACTCGTACAGGGGCGACACCGGGGAGCTGTTTTTT. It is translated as CASSDSYRGDTGELFF.